Presented here are 4 T cell receptor beta chains from one specimen sequenced in a study of PD-L1 blockade in urothelial cancer. The data were produced by immunoSEQ multiplex PCR, yet TCRdb's version contains in-frame clones alone and is incomplete. Of about 100,000 clones detected, approximately 91% appear once; the ten largest clones hold 0.92%. This specimen consisted of PBMCs, obtained around atezolizumab (anti-PD-L1) treatment. These receptors were collected from a woman of 80 years or more with urothelial cancer.

The chain couples TRBV6-4 to TRBJ2-1; D may be TRBD2 (6 bases). The germline V and J ends were trimmed by 5 bases and 9 bases, with 20 bases remaining between them. The CDR3 runs 15 residues. The V gene's germline CDR1 is MRHNA and CDR2 SNTAGT. The CDR3 DNA reads as TGTGCCAGCAGTTTAATACCTCAGGGAGGCGGTGAGCAGTTCTTC. Amino acids: CASSLIPQGGGEQFF.

This clone turned up a few times. The chain employs TRBV28 and TRBJ1-1; maybe TRBD1 (5 bases). Germline V CDR1 and CDR2: MDHEN, SYDVKM. The CDR3 totals 12 residues. The CDR3 reads CAGGEVNTEAFF. The CDR3 region has the DNA TGTGCGGGGGGGGAGGTGAACACTGAAGCTTTCTTT.

This clone was recorded once. The J gene is TRBJ2-1, the V gene TRBV11-2; TRBD2 matches at 9 bases. CDR1 and CDR2 (germline): SGHAT, FQNNGV. This CDR3 has 18 residues. The J segment lost 1 base and the V segment lost 1 base, leaving 8 bases of the junction unmatched. CDR3 amino acids: CASSLGPSGIGSYNEQFF. For the CDR3, the DNA is TGTGCCAGCAGCTTAGGTCCTAGCGGGATAGGGTCCTACAATGAGCAGTTCTTC. Combining the CDR3 with reference TRBV11-2 and TRBJ2-1 gives the whole variable domain EAGVAQSPRYKIIEKRQSVAFWCNPISGHATLYWYQQILGQGPKLLIQFQNNGVVDDSQLPKDRFSAERLKGVDSTLKIQPAKLEDSAVYLCASSLGPSGIGSYNEQFFGPGTRLTVL.

This chain joins TRBV6-5 and TRBJ2-2; TRBD1 is a possible D gene (6 bases). Trimming pared 7 bases from V and 6 bases from J, leaving 9 bases between. Germline V gene data show CDR1 as MNHEY and CDR2 as SVGAGI. The CDR3 length is 12 residues. The CDR3 DNA is TGTGCCAGCACCTCAGGGGCCGGGGAGCTGTTTTTT. Translated: CASTSGAGELFF.